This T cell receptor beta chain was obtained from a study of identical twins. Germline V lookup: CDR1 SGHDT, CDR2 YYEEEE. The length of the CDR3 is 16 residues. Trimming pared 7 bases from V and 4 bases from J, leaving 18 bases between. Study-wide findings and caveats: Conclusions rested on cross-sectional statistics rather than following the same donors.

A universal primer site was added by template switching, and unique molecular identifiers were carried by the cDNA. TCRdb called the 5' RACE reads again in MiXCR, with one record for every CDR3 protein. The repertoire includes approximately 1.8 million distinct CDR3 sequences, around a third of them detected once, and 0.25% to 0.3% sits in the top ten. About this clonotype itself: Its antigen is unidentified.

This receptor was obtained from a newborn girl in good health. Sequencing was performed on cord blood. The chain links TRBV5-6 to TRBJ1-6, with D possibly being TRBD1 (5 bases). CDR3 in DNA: TGTGCCAGCCGAGACAGATCGGGCAGATATAATTCACCCCTCCACTTT. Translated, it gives CASRDRSGRYNSPLHF. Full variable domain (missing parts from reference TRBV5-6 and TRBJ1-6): DAGVTQSPTHLIKTRGQQVTLRCSPKSGHDTVSWYQQALGQGPQFIFQYYEEEERQRGNFPDRFSGHQFPNYSSELNVNALLLGDSALYLCASRDRSGRYNSPLHFGNGTRLTVT.